These 30 T cell receptor beta chains came from one sample sequenced in a study of radiotherapy plus CTLA-4 blockade in lung cancer (dated by TCRdb to 2017 to 2018). Libraries came from the immunoSEQ multiplex PCR assay. The table was pulled from immuneACCESS by TCRdb, which kept in-frame rearrangements only. Such tables lose some clones; where checked, under half of the loss comes from unresolved V genes, and the rest has no known cause. A total of tens of thousands of clones appear in this sample, 60% to 85% of them only once. The ten biggest clones cover approximately 3.8% of the sample. Material: peripheral blood, obtained from a patient treated with radiotherapy plus ipilimumab. The receptors here all came from a human donor with non-small cell lung cancer who had a partial response to radiotherapy plus ipilimumab. Some clones in this sample may be carry-over from other donors' samples.

The rearrangement links TRBV6-5 to TRBJ2-2; D is uncertain. The germline CDR1 and CDR2 sequences are MNHEY and SVGAGI. The CDR3 runs 13 residues. V lost 0 bases and J 7 bases, leaving 6 bases between the germline ends. CDR3 loop: CASSYSRNGELFF. As DNA, the CDR3 is TGTGCCAGCAGTTACTCGAGGAACGGGGAGCTGTTTTTT.

This chain connects TRBV29-1 to TRBJ1-4; the D is unclear. The CDR3 spans 12 residues. The V and J ends lost 6 bases and 8 bases respectively, with 13 bases between them. Looked up from germline, CDR1 is SQVTM and CDR2 is ANQGSEA. CDR3 amino acids: CSVTPSGEKLFF. DNA for the CDR3: TGCAGCGTGACGCCCTCCGGGGAAAAACTGTTTTTT.

The V gene is TRBV28, the J gene TRBJ2-5; 7 nucleotides agree with TRBD2. There are 14 residues in the CDR3. Trimming took 1 base from V and 1 from J; bases not matched to a gene: 0. CDR1 MDHEN and CDR2 SYDVKM come from the germline V gene. CDR3 amino acids: CASSLSGGQETQYF. The CDR3 DNA sequence: TGTGCCAGCAGTTTATCGGGGGGCCAAGAGACCCAGTACTTC.

Regarding this clone: Other DNA sequences of this sample code for an identical CDR3. The chain links TRBV5-1 to TRBJ2-3; D gene unclear. V lost 3 bases and J 4 bases, leaving 9 bases between the germline ends. Germline V gene lookup returns CDR1 SGHRS and CDR2 YFSETQ. The CDR3 length is 13 residues. This CDR3 reads CASSSLVADTQYF. CDR3 DNA sequence: TGCGCCAGCAGCTCCTTAGTAGCAGATACGCAGTATTTT.

V is TRBV29-1 and J is TRBJ2-2; possible D gene TRBD1, 6 bases. Germline CDR1 and CDR2: SQVTM and ANQGSEA. The CDR3 totals 12 residues. V lost 4 bases and J 5 bases, leaving 8 bases between the germline ends. The CDR3 reads CSVAGATGELFF. CDR3 in DNA: TGCAGCGTTGCAGGGGCAACCGGGGAGCTGTTTTTT.

This clone was detected only once. The J gene is TRBJ1-5, the V gene TRBV28; a weak D match, TRBD1 (5 bases). Germline CDR1 reads MDHEN; CDR2 reads SYDVKM. The CDR3 runs 14 residues. Deletions cut 5 bases from V and 6 bases from J, with 14 bases between. The CDR3: CASSKFQGTQPQHF. The CDR3 DNA reads as TGTGCCAGCAGTAAATTCCAGGGTACTCAGCCCCAGCATTTT.

The chain is built from TRBV5-1 and TRBJ2-2, with 11 bases matching TRBD2. This CDR3 spans 17 amino acids. Per the germline V gene, CDR1 is SGHRS and CDR2 is YFSETQ. Trimming cost V 4 bases and J 0 bases; bases outside gene matches: 5. The CDR3 reads CASSPGTSGSNTGELFF. The CDR3, as DNA: TGCGCCAGCAGCCCCGGGACTAGCGGTTCGAACACCGGGGAGCTGTTTTTT.

This chain links TRBV28 with TRBJ2-7, with D perhaps matching TRBD1 (5 bases). The V end lost 6 bases, the J end lost 2 bases, and 11 bases lay between the germline ends. Germline assignment: CDR1 MDHEN and CDR2 SYDVKM. The CDR3 totals 13 residues. The CDR3 DNA follows: TGTGCCAGCAGCGGACAAGTGCCCTACGAGCAGTACTTC. Translated, it gives CASSGQVPYEQYF.

This clone was counted once. This chain uses TRBV7-9 with TRBJ1-1; tentatively, D is TRBD1 (5 bases). This CDR3 spans 14 amino acids. V lost 5 bases and J lost 11, with 21 bases in between. Germline CDR1 SEHNR, CDR2 FQNEAQ (reference sequence). This CDR3 is CASSQGVRPTKAFF. CDR3 coding DNA: TGTGCCAGCAGCCAAGGGGTCCGACCCACCAAGGCTTTCTTT.

This clone was found a few times. V and J are TRBV6-1 and TRBJ1-3; D uncertain. The CDR3 sequence is 13 residues long. V lost 5 bases, J lost 4 bases, and 9 bases lay in between. Germline CDR1 and CDR2: MNHNS and SASEGT. The CDR3 DNA reads TGTGCCAGCAGTCCACATCGAGGAAACACCATATATTTT. This sequence encodes CASSPHRGNTIYF.

This clone was observed once. The chain recombines TRBV4-3 with TRBJ2-3; 10 bases match TRBD1. This CDR3 spans 18 amino acids. Germline V gene data show CDR1 as LGHNA and CDR2 as YSLEER. The V and J ends lost 0 bases and 1 base, in that order; junction bases with no gene match: 7. CDR3 sequence reads: CASSQERTGGVGTDTQYF. The CDR3 DNA reads TGCGCCAGCAGCCAAGAGAGGACAGGGGGGGTGGGCACAGATACGCAGTATTTT.

The chain couples TRBV2 to TRBJ2-7; D is undetermined. Trimming left V 8 bases short and J 3 bases short, with 11 bases between. The germline gives CDR1 SNHLY, CDR2 FYNNEI. This CDR3 comprises 12 residues. CDR3 loop: CASGLYLYEQYF. The CDR3 coding sequence is TGTGCCAGCGGTCTCTATCTCTACGAGCAGTACTTC.

The chain combines TRBV27 with TRBJ2-5; TRBD1 matches at 7 bases. CDR1 and CDR2 (germline): MNHEY, SMNVEV (reference sequence). The CDR3 is made up of 15 amino acids. V lost 5 bases and J lost 5; bases outside the gene matches: 11. The CDR3 protein is CASSLRGLDSETQYF. CDR3 in DNA: TGTGCCAGCAGTCTAAGGGGGCTGGATTCGGAGACCCAGTACTTC.

The CDR3: CASSPGTGDAEQYF. The CDR3 coding sequence is TGCGCCAGCAGCCCCGGGACAGGGGACGCCGAGCAGTACTTC. The V and J genes are TRBV5-1 and TRBJ2-7; 10 bases are a match to TRBD1. Unmatched junction bases numbered 7, after V lost 4 bases and J lost 6 bases. This CDR3 spans 14 amino acids. Per germline, CDR1 SGHRS and CDR2 YFSETQ. The variable domain in full, completed from reference TRBV5-1 and TRBJ2-7, reads KAGVTQTPRYLIKTRGQQVTLSCSPISGHRSVSWYQQTPGQGLQFLFEYFSETQRNKGNFPGRFSGRQFSNSRSEMNVSTLELGDSALYLCASSPGTGDAEQYFGPGTRLTVT.

V is TRBV7-2 and J is TRBJ2-3; 7 nucleotides line up with TRBD2. Looked up from germline, CDR1 is SGHTA and CDR2 is FQGNSA. Trimming at V came to 5 bases and at J to 3 bases, leaving 11 bases not matched to a gene. The CDR3 runs 16 residues. Here the CDR3 reads CASSLSVGEGTDTQYF. CDR3 coding DNA: TGTGCCAGCAGCCTCTCAGTGGGGGAGGGAACAGATACGCAGTATTTT. The full variable domain, with the rest looked up from reference TRBV7-2 and TRBJ2-3, is GAGVSQSPSNKVTEKGKDVELRCDPISGHTALYWYRQSLGQGLEFLIYFQGNSAPDKSGLPSDRFSAERTGGSVSTLTIQRTQQEDSAVYLCASSLSVGEGTDTQYFGPGTRLTVL.

This clone was picked up a small number of times. The chain employs TRBV7-8 and TRBJ1-1, with D hard to call. The length of the CDR3 is 13 residues. CDR1 and CDR2 from the germline V gene are SGHVS and FQNEAQ. V shed 4 bases and J shed 1 base, with 7 bases lying between them. In nucleotides, the CDR3 is TGTGCCAGCAGCTCGGGTCCGAACACTGAAGCTTTCTTT. Amino acids: CASSSGPNTEAFF.

CDR3 amino acids: CASRTTGVGNQPQHF. The CDR3, as DNA: TGTGCCAGTAGAACGACAGGGGTGGGCAATCAGCCCCAGCATTTT. This rearrangement joins TRBV19 to TRBJ1-5, with 8 bases matching TRBD1. V trimming: 6 bases; J trimming: 2 bases; junction bases outside the gene matches: 6. Germline V lookup: CDR1 LNHDA, CDR2 SQIVND (reference sequence). The CDR3 is 15 residues long.

This chain links TRBV7-3 with TRBJ1-2; TRBD1 is a possible D gene (5 bases). Trimming shortened V by 4 bases and J by 4 bases, and 13 bases separated the two germline ends. Germline loops: CDR1 SGHTA, CDR2 FQGTGA. This CDR3 has 14 amino acids. CDR3 loop: CASSSGGTGYGYTF. CDR3 nucleotide sequence: TGTGCCAGCAGCTCCGGGGGAACTGGCTATGGCTACACCTTC.

The chain employs TRBV18 and TRBJ2-1; 8 nucleotides match TRBD1. With V trimmed by 3 bases and J by 5 bases, 9 bases remained unmatched. Germline CDR1 and CDR2: KGHSH and LQKENI. This CDR3 contains 16 residues. CDR3 DNA: TGTGCCAGCTCACCGGCCGTGGCAGGGGGCCACAATGAGCAGTTCTTC. It translates to CASSPAVAGGHNEQFF.

This rearrangement joins TRBV28 to TRBJ2-2, with D uncertain. Germline CDR1 and CDR2: MDHEN and SYDVKM. The CDR3 contains 14 residues. With 4 bases removed from V and 4 bases from J, the gap between germline ends came to 10 bases. The CDR3 is CASSSSFVTGELFF. In DNA form, the CDR3 reads TGTGCCAGCAGTTCGAGCTTTGTCACCGGGGAGCTGTTTTTT.

V and J are TRBV11-2 and TRBJ2-3; 12 bases are a match to TRBD2. The V and J ends lost 5 bases and 3 bases, in that order; junction bases with no gene match: 6. The CDR3 has 16 amino acids. Germline values: CDR1 SGHAT, CDR2 FQNNGV. The CDR3 DNA reads TGTGCCAGCAGCCTACTAGCGGGGGGTTGGACAGATACGCAGTATTTT. Its protein product is CASSLLAGGWTDTQYF.

The CDR3 DNA is TGTGCCAGTAGTTCCCAGGGAGGGATCGAGCAGTACTTC. Protein: CASSSQGGIEQYF. This sequence joins TRBV19 and TRBJ2-7; 7 bases are shared with TRBD2. J gave up 6 bases and V 5 bases, and 7 bases lay outside the gene matches. This CDR3 region has 13 residues. Germline lookup yields CDR1 LNHDA and CDR2 SQIVND (reference sequence).

The chain recombines TRBV6-7 with TRBJ1-3, with a tentative D call TRBD1 (6 bases). TRBV6-7 is known as an ORF, though its function is uncertain. The CDR3 contains 17 residues. V was pared by 0 bases and J by 4 bases, with 16 bases between. The CDR3 loop is CASSYSSGPTGGNTIYF. The CDR3 coding sequence is TGTGCCAGCAGTTACTCGAGTGGCCCCACAGGGGGAAACACCATATATTTT.

The CDR3 protein is CASSLGAAGGVYEQYF. The CDR3 bases are TGTGCCAGCAGCTTAGGGGCAGCGGGGGGAGTCTACGAGCAGTACTTC. The J gene is TRBJ2-7, the V gene TRBV7-2, with 9 bases aligning to TRBD2. The length of the CDR3 is 16 residues. Germline CDR1 is SGHTA and CDR2 is FQGNSA. V was clipped by 1 base and J by 3 bases; unmatched bases: 7.

The chain joins TRBV5-1 to TRBJ1-4; no definite D call. The CDR3 is made up of 13 amino acids. Germline CDR1 and CDR2: SGHRS and YFSETQ. Between the trimmed V and J ends, which lost 5 bases and 6 bases, there was a span of 11 bases. CDR3 coding DNA: TGCGCCAGCAGGGGCCTCGATTATGAAAAACTGTTTTTT. It encodes CASRGLDYEKLFF.

This clone was seen a handful of times. This sequence joins TRBV19 and TRBJ2-2; D remains unclear. Germline CDR1 is LNHDA and CDR2 is SQIVND (reference sequence). This CDR3 is built from 14 residues. Trimming pared 3 bases from V and 1 base from J, leaving 6 bases between. CDR3 amino acids: CASSINRNTGELFF. The CDR3 region has the DNA TGTGCCAGTAGTATTAATCGGAACACCGGGGAGCTGTTTTTT. The full variable domain, completed using reference TRBV19 and TRBJ2-2, is DGGITQSPKYLFRKEGQNVTLSCEQNLNHDAMYWYRQDPGQGLRLIYYSQIVNDFQKGDIAEGYSVSREKKESFPLTVTSAQKNPTAFYLCASSINRNTGELFFGEGSRLTVL.

This chain links TRBV18 with TRBJ1-1; D is unresolved. V was trimmed by 4 bases and J by 1 base, leaving 16 bases between them. Per germline, CDR1 KGHSH and CDR2 LQKENI. The CDR3 is 16 residues long. DNA for the CDR3: TGTGCCAGCTCACTGATCCGGCGAGGCGAGAACACTGAAGCTTTCTTT. Protein: CASSLIRRGENTEAFF.

As DNA, the CDR3 is TGTGCCAGCAGCCTGGCGGGGGGGCGTGGTGAGCAGTTCTTC. The encoded protein is CASSLAGGRGEQFF. The chain joins TRBV9 to TRBJ2-1; 9 bases are shared with TRBD2. The CDR3 length is 14 residues. V shed 4 bases and J 9 bases; nucleotides not matched to a gene: 8. CDR1 SGDLS and CDR2 YYNGEE come from the germline V gene.

V gene TRBV11-3 combines with J gene TRBJ2-2; 8 bases fit TRBD2. CDR3 size: 15 residues. The germline V gene encodes CDR1 SGHNT and CDR2 YENEEA. Germline trimming cut 6 bases from V and 5 bases from J; bases unmatched to any gene: 8. CDR3 amino acids: CASSLGRGVTGELFF. The CDR3 nucleotides read TGTGCCAGCAGTTTGGGGCGGGGGGTAACCGGGGAGCTGTTTTTT.

This chain connects TRBV2 to TRBJ1-5; a weak D match, TRBD1 (5 bases). Germline V CDR1 and CDR2: SNHLY, FYNNEI. There are 14 residues in the CDR3. The V and J ends lost 3 bases and 6 bases respectively, with 12 bases between them. CDR3 sequence reads: CASSDREGGQPQHF. The CDR3 DNA reads TGTGCCAGCAGTGACAGGGAGGGCGGTCAGCCCCAGCATTTT.